This is a list of T cell receptor beta chains from one sample in a study of shared clonotypes between healthy human individuals. Assay: immunoSEQ multiplex PCR; the TCRdb copy retains only in-frame clones and omits some. Here the sample spans around 2,000,000 clones, around 93% being singletons. The sequenced sample consisted of naive CD8+ T cells from PBMCs. The receptor set was obtained from a man aged 18 to 29 in good health. Some clones in this sample may be carry-over from other donors' samples. The CDR3 runs from the conserved cysteine through the conserved F or W. A D gene is named only where the DNA matches it firmly. Size values are once, few and many counts, or a class for expanded clones, and some rows have none.

NA,TRBD2,TRBJ2-3,TRBV7-2,CASSPRLAGRSGTDTQYF,TGTGCCAGCAGCCCCCGACTAGCGGGCCGCTCTGGAACAGATACGCAGTATTTT
NA,NA,TRBJ1-1,TRBV5-8,CASSLVFGNTEAFF,TGTGCCAGCAGCTTGGTGTTCGGGAACACTGAAGCTTTCTTT
NA,NA,TRBJ2-5,TRBV5-8,CASSPGPRETQYF,TGTGCCAGCAGCCCCGGACCCCGGGAGACCCAGTACTTC
NA,TRBD1,TRBJ2-7,TRBV27,CASSFGTGGGGQYF,TGTGCCAGCAGTTTTGGGACAGGGGGCGGTGGGCAGTACTTC
NA,TRBD2,TRBJ2-1,TRBV4-1,CASSQVLAGEDNEQFF,TGCGCCAGCAGCCAAGTGCTAGCGGGAGAGGACAATGAGCAGTTCTTC
NA,NA,TRBJ1-5,TRBV2,CASSEALRDTSFF,TGTGCCAGCAGTGAAGCGCTTCGGGACACCAGTTTTTTT
NA,NA,TRBJ1-2,TRBV9,CASSVLTGYTF,TGTGCCAGCAGCGTACTCACAGGCTACACCTTC
NA,TRBD1,TRBJ1-2,TRBV28,CASSYTGTEGSYTF,TGTGCCAGCAGTTACACAGGGACAGAAGGAAGCTACACCTTC
few,TRBD2,TRBJ2-5,TRBV14,CASSQTGGPSWETQYF,TGTGCCAGCAGCCAAACGGGAGGGCCCTCTTGGGAGACCCAGTACTTC
once,NA,TRBJ1-4,TRBV11-2,CASSLVTVEEKLFF,TGTGCCAGCAGCTTGGTGACAGTAGAGGAAAAACTGTTTTTT
NA,TRBD2,TRBJ2-3,TRBV4-3,CASSRTSSRDTQYF,TGCGCCAGCAGCCGGACTAGCTCGCGGGATACGCAGTATTTT
NA,NA,TRBJ1-3,TRBV7-9,CASSFSISSGNTIYF,TGTGCCAGCAGCTTTAGCATTAGCTCTGGAAACACCATATATTTT
NA,NA,TRBJ2-7,TRBV7-9,CASSRTDSTYEQYF,TGTGCCAGCAGCCGTACCGATTCAACCTACGAGCAGTACTTC
NA,TRBD2,TRBJ2-1,TRBV4-1,CASSQVGSGVHNEQFF,TGCGCCAGCAGCCAAGTAGGTAGCGGGGTGCACAATGAGCAGTTCTTC
NA,NA,TRBJ1-4,TRBV10-3,CAISPSGEVHEKLFF,TGTGCCATCAGTCCCTCGGGGGAGGTCCATGAAAAACTGTTTTTT
NA,NA,TRBJ1-5,TRBV28,CASSPDRRGNQPQHF,TGTGCCAGCAGCCCGGACCGAAGAGGCAATCAGCCCCAGCATTTT
once,NA,TRBJ2-5,TRBV19,CASSHPAFGDETQYF,TGTGCCAGTAGTCATCCAGCATTCGGGGACGAGACCCAGTACTTC
NA,TRBD1,TRBJ2-3,TRBV7-9,CASRDRVSDTQYF,TGTGCCAGCCGGGACAGGGTTTCAGATACGCAGTATTTT
NA,TRBD1,TRBJ2-3,TRBV18,CASSPSPTAGGRSDTQYF,TGTGCCAGCTCACCATCCCCCACAGCAGGGGGCCGCTCAGATACGCAGTATTTT
once,NA,TRBJ2-4,TRBV10-2,CASGGVDIQYF,TGCGCCAGCGGCGGGGTAGACATTCAGTACTTC
NA,NA,TRBJ2-1,TRBV9,CASSVQAGPDNEQFF,TGTGCCAGCAGCGTACAGGCGGGCCCAGACAATGAGCAGTTCTTC
NA,TRBD2,TRBJ2-5,TRBV27,CASSPQRTSGLYEETQYF,TGTGCCAGCAGTCCCCAAAGGACTAGCGGGCTGTACGAAGAGACCCAGTACTTC
NA,NA,TRBJ2-3,TRBV19,CASSIGLSSTDTQYF,TGTGCCAGTAGTATAGGGCTATCAAGCACAGATACGCAGTATTTT
NA,TRBD1,TRBJ1-5,TRBV27,CASREQGPRGQPQHF,TGTGCCAGCAGGGAACAGGGGCCCCGCGGACAGCCCCAGCATTTT
NA,NA,TRBJ2-5,TRBV28,CASRPTGQGETQYF,TGTGCCAGCAGACCGACAGGTCAGGGGGAGACCCAGTACTTC
NA,NA,TRBJ2-7,TRBV6-1,CASSEQESLDEQYF,TGTGCCAGCAGTGAACAGGAGTCCTTGGACGAGCAGTACTTC
NA,NA,TRBJ1-1,TRBV4-2,CASSQVEGRVGAFF,TGTGCCAGCAGCCAAGTAGAAGGACGGGTCGGAGCTTTCTTT
NA,TRBD1,TRBJ1-3,TRBV7-8,CASSLGGTGPSLDGNTIYF,TGTGCCAGCAGCTTAGGGGGGACAGGTCCATCCCTCGACGGAAACACCATATATTTT
NA,TRBD1,TRBJ1-1,TRBV30,CASQTGGDRRAFF,TGTGCCTCCCAGACAGGGGGGGACCGAAGAGCTTTCTTT
NA,NA,TRBJ1-1,TRBV7-9,CASTRAGREAFF,TGTGCCAGCACACGAGCAGGGCGTGAAGCTTTCTTT
NA,NA,TRBJ2-7,TRBV2,CASSEPGPYEQYF,TGTGCCAGCAGTGAACCGGGTCCCTACGAGCAGTACTTC
NA,NA,TRBJ1-2,TRBV6-5,CASRSGPAGGYTF,TGTGCCAGCAGATCCGGGCCCGCCGGCGGCTACACCTTC
NA,NA,TRBJ1-1,TRBV27,CASSLSRGAGTEAFF,TGTGCCAGCAGTTTATCACGGGGGGCTGGGACTGAAGCTTTCTTT
NA,NA,TRBJ2-3,TRBV1,CTSSQNPNSAQYF,TGCACCAGCAGCCAAAACCCAAACTCGGCCCAGTATTTT
NA,NA,TRBJ2-7,TRBV14,CASSQGFSEQYF,TGTGCCAGCAGCCAAGGTTTTTCCGAGCAGTACTTC
once,NA,TRBJ2-5,TRBV28,CASSSPGFQETQYF,TGTGCCAGCAGTTCGCCGGGTTTTCAAGAGACCCAGTACTTC
NA,TRBD2,TRBJ2-1,TRBV29-1,CSVVAGGVLNEQFF,TGCAGCGTAGTAGCGGGAGGGGTTCTTAATGAGCAGTTCTTC
NA,NA,TRBJ2-7,TRBV11-2,CASSHSPRDSPSYEQYF,TGTGCCAGCAGCCATTCGCCGCGGGATTCTCCCTCCTACGAGCAGTACTTC
NA,NA,TRBJ2-7,TRBV19,CASSMVVWGSYEQYF,TGTGCCAGTAGTATGGTTGTGTGGGGATCCTACGAGCAGTACTTC
NA,NA,TRBJ2-7,TRBV6-1,CASSEPTGPEWNEQYF,TGTGCCAGCAGTGAACCAACAGGGCCTGAATGGAACGAGCAGTACTTC
NA,NA,TRBJ2-7,TRBV4-3,CASSQGTGEWEQYF,TGCGCCAGCAGCCAGGGGACTGGGGAGTGGGAGCAGTACTTC
NA,NA,TRBJ2-1,TRBV15,CATSQSSSYNEQFF,TGTGCCACCAGCCAGTCCAGCTCCTACAATGAGCAGTTCTTC
NA,TRBD1,TRBJ1-6,TRBV7-2,CASSLKDRLAAPLHF,TGTGCCAGCAGCTTAAAGGACAGGTTGGCGGCACCCCTCCACTTT
NA,TRBD1,TRBJ2-2,TRBV18,CASSPGTGINAGELFF,TGTGCCAGCTCACCGGGGACAGGGATCAACGCCGGGGAGCTGTTTTTT
few,NA,TRBJ1-1,TRBV6-1,CASSVVGNTEAFF,TGTGCCAGCAGTGTCGTGGGGAACACTGAAGCTTTCTTT
NA,NA,TRBJ2-6,TRBV28,CASSRAPNSGANVLTF,TGTGCCAGCAGCCGGGCCCCGAACTCTGGGGCCAACGTCCTGACTTTC
NA,NA,TRBJ1-1,TRBV5-4,CASSQAPGPGDTEAFF,TGTGCCAGCAGCCAGGCCCCGGGGCCCGGAGACACTGAAGCTTTCTTT
NA,TRBD2,TRBJ2-7,TRBV10-2,CASSEGLVDYEQYF,TGCGCCAGCAGTGAAGGACTAGTCGACTACGAGCAGTACTTC
NA,NA,TRBJ1-1,TRBV28,CASKGRRGTEAFF,TGTGCCAGCAAGGGGCGGAGAGGCACTGAAGCTTTCTTT
once,TRBD2,TRBJ2-7,TRBV11-2,CASSLASGTIAYEQYF,TGTGCCAGCAGCTTAGCTTCCGGGACTATCGCCTACGAGCAGTACTTC
NA,NA,TRBJ1-1,TRBV10-3,CAISEAGARTEAFF,TGTGCCATCAGTGAGGCGGGGGCGAGAACTGAAGCTTTCTTT
NA,TRBD2,TRBJ2-1,TRBV9,CASSPQRTSDNEQFF,TGTGCCAGCAGCCCACAGCGGACTAGCGACAATGAGCAGTTCTTC
few,NA,TRBJ1-1,TRBV5-6,CASSLLNTEAFF,TGTGCCAGCAGCCTGCTGAACACTGAAGCTTTCTTT
NA,NA,TRBJ1-4,TRBV6-5,CASSYGANEKLFF,TGTGCCAGCAGTTACGGAGCTAATGAAAAACTGTTTTTT
NA,TRBD2,TRBJ2-7,TRBV4-1,CASSPLPVPRGLAGNSYEQYF,TGCGCCAGCAGCCCCCTTCCCGTGCCTCGAGGACTAGCGGGAAACTCCTACGAGCAGTACTTC
once,NA,TRBJ1-4,TRBV7-9,CASSLGPGPTNEKLFF,TGTGCCAGCAGCTTAGGACCGGGACCAACTAATGAAAAACTGTTTTTT
NA,NA,TRBJ2-2,TRBV7-9,CASSSLMAPTGELFF,TGTGCCAGCAGCTCTCTTATGGCACCAACCGGGGAGCTGTTTTTT